This T cell receptor beta chain was captured in a study of blood T cell repertoires in COVID-19. TCRdb's copy holds only in-frame clones and misses some; the assay was immunoSEQ multiplex PCR. The data contain 20,000 to 30,000 clones, around 96% of them singletons. This CDR3 comprises 11 residues. In germline, CDR1 is MNHEY, CDR2 SVGEGT. Trimming removed 5 bases at V and 8 bases at J, with 9 bases between. This clonotype was sampled from a human donor with active COVID-19. The donor label of this sample is uncertain. Sequenced sample: peripheral blood. V is TRBV6-2 or TRBV6-3 and J is TRBJ1-2; D gene unclear. The CDR3: CASSAGAGYTF. The CDR3, as DNA: TGTGCCAGCAGTGCGGGAGCAGGCTACACCTTC.